This T cell receptor (beta chain) was documented in a study of T cells in Graves' hyperthyroidism and ophthalmopathy. Study-wide findings and caveats: Researchers found most expanded thyroid clonotypes above 0.001 in blood as well. For ophthalmopathy, model prediction preceded onset by a median 6.5 months.

As for this clonotype: The antigen is undetermined.

There were TCR beta CDR3 regions amplified from RNA transcripts. Primed by the HTBI set, a first-round RT-PCR was run on the TCR CDR3. TCRdb reprocessed the multiplex PCR reads with MiXCR, giving one entry per CDR3 protein. The sample gives hundreds of thousands of distinct CDR3 sequences, just under 20% of which show up once; about 45% is in the top ten. CDR3 length: 14 amino acids. V was cut by 0 bases and J by 4 bases, with 6 bases left in between. Germline CDR1 is LNHNV and CDR2 is YYDKDF (reference sequence). The chain employs TRBV15 and TRBJ1-4; D call uncertain. Sequencing input: blood. This receptor was taken from a man aged 35 to 55 with Graves' ophthalmopathy. CDR3: CATSRDRINEKLFF. CDR3 DNA: TGTGCCACCAGCAGAGATCGGATTAATGAAAAACTGTTTTTT.